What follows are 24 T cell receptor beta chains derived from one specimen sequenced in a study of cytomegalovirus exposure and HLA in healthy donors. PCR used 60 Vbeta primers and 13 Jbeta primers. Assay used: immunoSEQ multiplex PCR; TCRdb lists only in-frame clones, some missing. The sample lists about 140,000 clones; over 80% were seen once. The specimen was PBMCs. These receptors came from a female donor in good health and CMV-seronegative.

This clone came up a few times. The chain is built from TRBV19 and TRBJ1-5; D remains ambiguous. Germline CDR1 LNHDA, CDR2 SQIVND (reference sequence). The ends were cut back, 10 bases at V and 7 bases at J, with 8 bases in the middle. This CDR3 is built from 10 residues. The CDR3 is CAIGEQPQHF. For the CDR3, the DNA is TGTGCCATCGGGGAGCAGCCCCAGCATTTT.

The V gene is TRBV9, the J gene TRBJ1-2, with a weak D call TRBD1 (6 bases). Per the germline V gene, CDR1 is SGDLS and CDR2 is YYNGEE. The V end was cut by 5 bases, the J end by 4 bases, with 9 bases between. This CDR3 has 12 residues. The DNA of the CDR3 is TGTGCCAGCAGTGGGGGCGCCTATGGCTACACCTTC. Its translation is CASSGGAYGYTF.

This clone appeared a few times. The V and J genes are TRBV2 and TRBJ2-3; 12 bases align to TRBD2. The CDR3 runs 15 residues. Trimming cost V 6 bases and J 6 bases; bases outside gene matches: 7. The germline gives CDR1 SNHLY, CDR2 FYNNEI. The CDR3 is CASRETSGRSDTQYF. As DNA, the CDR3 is TGTGCCAGCAGGGAGACTAGCGGGAGATCCGATACGCAGTATTTT.

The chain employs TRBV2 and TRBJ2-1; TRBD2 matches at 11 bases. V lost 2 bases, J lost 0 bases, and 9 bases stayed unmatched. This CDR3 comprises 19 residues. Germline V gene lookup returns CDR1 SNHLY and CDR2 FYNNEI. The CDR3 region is CASSEIGLAGYSSYNEQFF. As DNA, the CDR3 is TGTGCCAGCAGTGAAATTGGACTAGCGGGCTACAGCTCCTACAATGAGCAGTTCTTC.

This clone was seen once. This chain's CDR3 is CASREDRGAVQPQHF. CDR3 DNA: TGTGCCAGCAGAGAGGACAGGGGCGCCGTTCAGCCCCAGCATTTT. The chain joins TRBV2 to TRBJ1-5; 9 nucleotides align to TRBD1. V trimming: 6 bases; J trimming: 6 bases; junction bases outside the gene matches: 9. Germline V CDR1 and CDR2: SNHLY, FYNNEI. The CDR3 runs 15 residues.

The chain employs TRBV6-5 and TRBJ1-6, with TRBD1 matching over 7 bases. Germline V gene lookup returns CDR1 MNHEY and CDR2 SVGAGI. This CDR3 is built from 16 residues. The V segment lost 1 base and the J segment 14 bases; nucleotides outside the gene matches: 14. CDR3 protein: CASSYFDRATRETLHF. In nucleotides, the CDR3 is TGTGCCAGCAGTTACTTCGACAGGGCGACCAGGGAGACCCTCCACTTT.

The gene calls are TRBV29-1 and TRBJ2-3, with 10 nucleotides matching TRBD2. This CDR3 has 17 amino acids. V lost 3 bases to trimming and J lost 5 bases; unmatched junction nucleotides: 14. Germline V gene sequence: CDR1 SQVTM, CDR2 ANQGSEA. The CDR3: CSVDEVPAGGPVDTQYF. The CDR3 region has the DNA TGCAGCGTTGACGAGGTCCCAGCGGGAGGGCCAGTAGATACGCAGTATTTT.

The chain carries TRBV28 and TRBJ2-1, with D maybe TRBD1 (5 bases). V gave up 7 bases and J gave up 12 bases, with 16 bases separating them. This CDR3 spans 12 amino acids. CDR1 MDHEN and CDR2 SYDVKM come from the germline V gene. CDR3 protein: CASTTKGRGQFF. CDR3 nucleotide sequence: TGTGCCAGCACCACAAAGGGTAGGGGGCAGTTCTTC.

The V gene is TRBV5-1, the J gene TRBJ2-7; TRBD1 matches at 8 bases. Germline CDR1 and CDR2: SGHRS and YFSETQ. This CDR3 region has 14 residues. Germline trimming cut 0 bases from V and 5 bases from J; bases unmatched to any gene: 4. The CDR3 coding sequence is TGCGCCAGCAGCTTGGCGGACAGGGAGCACGAGCAGTACTTC. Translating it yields CASSLADREHEQYF.

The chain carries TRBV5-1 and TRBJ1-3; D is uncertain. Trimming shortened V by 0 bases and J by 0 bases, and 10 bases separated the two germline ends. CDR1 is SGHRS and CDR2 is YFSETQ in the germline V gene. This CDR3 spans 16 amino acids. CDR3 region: CASSLDPTGSGNTIYF. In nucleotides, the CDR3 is TGCGCCAGCAGCTTGGACCCTACCGGCTCTGGAAACACCATATATTTT.

The CDR3 protein is CASSVIAGSYNEQFF. The CDR3 region has the DNA TGTGCCAGCAGCGTAATAGCGGGGTCCTACAATGAGCAGTTCTTC. The J gene is TRBJ2-1, the V gene TRBV9; 8 nucleotides match TRBD2. With V trimmed by 1 base and J by 1 base, 1 base remained unmatched. This CDR3 has 15 amino acids. CDR1 SGDLS and CDR2 YYNGEE come from the germline V gene.

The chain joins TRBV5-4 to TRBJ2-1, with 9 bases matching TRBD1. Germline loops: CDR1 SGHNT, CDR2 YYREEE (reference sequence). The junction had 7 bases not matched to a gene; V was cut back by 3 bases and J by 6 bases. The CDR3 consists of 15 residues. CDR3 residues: CASSSPGQGPNEQFF. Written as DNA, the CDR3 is TGTGCCAGCAGCTCCCCCGGACAGGGGCCCAATGAGCAGTTCTTC.

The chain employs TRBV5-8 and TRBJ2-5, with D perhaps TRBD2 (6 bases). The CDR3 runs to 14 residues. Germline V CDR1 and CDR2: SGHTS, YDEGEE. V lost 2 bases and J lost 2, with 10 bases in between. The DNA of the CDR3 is TGTGCCAGCAGCTTAGCGGGTGAACAAGAGACCCAGTACTTC. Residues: CASSLAGEQETQYF.

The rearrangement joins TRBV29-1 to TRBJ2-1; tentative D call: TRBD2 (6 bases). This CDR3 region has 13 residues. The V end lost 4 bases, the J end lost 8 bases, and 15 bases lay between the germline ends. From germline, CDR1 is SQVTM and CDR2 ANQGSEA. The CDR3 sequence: CSVVRDRRDEQFF. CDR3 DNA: TGCAGCGTTGTCAGGGATCGGAGGGATGAGCAGTTCTTC.

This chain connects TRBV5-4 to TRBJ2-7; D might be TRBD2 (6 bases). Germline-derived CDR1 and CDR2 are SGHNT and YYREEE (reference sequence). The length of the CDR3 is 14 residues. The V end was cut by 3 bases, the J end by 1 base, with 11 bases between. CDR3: CASSWGDRSYEQYF. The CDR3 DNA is TGTGCCAGCAGCTGGGGGGACCGATCCTACGAGCAGTACTTC.

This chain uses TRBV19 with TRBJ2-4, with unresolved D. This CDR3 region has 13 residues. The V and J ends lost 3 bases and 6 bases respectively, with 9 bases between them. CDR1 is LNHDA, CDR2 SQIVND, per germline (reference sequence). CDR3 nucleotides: TGTGCCAGTAGTATGGGCTCTCCAAACATTCAGTACTTC. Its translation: CASSMGSPNIQYF.

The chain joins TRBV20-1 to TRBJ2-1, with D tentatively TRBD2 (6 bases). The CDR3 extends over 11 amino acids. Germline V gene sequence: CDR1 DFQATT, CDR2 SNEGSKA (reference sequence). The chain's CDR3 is CGTGAWYEQFF. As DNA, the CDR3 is TGCGGGACGGGAGCTTGGTATGAGCAGTTCTTC.

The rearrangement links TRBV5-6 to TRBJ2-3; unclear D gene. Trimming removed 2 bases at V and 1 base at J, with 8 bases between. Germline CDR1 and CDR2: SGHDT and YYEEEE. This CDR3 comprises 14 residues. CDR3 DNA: TGTGCCAGCAGCTTTCGGTCGCGCACAGATACGCAGTATTTT. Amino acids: CASSFRSRTDTQYF.

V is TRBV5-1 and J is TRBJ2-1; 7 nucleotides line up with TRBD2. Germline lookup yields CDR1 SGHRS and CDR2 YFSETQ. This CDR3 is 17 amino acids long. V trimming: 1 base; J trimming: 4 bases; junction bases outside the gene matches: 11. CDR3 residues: CASSLTLAENTYNEQFF. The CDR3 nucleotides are TGCGCCAGCAGCTTGACGCTAGCGGAAAATACGTACAATGAGCAGTTCTTC. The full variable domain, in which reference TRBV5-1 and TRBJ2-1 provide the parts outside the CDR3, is KAGVTQTPRYLIKTRGQQVTLSCSPISGHRSVSWYQQTPGQGLQFLFEYFSETQRNKGNFPGRFSGRQFSNSRSEMNVSTLELGDSALYLCASSLTLAENTYNEQFFGPGTRLTVL.

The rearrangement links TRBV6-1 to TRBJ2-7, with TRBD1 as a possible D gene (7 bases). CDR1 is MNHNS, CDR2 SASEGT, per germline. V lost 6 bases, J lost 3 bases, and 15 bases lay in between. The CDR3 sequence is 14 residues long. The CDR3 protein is CASSRQGLIYEQYF. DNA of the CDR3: TGTGCCAGCAGCCGACAGGGACTTATCTACGAGCAGTACTTC.

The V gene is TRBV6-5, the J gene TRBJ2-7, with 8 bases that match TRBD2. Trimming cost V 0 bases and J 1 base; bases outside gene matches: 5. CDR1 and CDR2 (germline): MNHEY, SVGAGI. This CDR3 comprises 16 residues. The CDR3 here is CASSYSSGTRSYEQYF. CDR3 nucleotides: TGTGCCAGCAGTTACTCCTCGGGGACTAGATCCTACGAGCAGTACTTC.

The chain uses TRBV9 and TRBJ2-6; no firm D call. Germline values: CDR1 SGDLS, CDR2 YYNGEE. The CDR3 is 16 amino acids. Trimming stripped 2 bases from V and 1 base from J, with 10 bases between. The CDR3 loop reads CASSVVGASGANVLTF. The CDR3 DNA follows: TGTGCCAGCAGCGTTGTAGGAGCATCTGGGGCCAACGTCCTGACTTTC.

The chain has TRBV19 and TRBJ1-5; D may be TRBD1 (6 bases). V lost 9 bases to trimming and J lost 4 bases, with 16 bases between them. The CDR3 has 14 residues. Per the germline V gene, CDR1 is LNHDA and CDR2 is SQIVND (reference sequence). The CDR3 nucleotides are TGTGCCAGCACCCTATCTGGACAGAATCAGCCCCAGCATTTT. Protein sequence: CASTLSGQNQPQHF.

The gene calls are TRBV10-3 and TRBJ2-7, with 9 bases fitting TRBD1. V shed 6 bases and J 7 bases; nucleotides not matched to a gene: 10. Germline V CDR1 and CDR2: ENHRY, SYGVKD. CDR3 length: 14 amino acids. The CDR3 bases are TGTGCCATCAGGGGACAGGGTGCTGCTTATGAGCAGTACTTC. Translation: CAIRGQGAAYEQYF.